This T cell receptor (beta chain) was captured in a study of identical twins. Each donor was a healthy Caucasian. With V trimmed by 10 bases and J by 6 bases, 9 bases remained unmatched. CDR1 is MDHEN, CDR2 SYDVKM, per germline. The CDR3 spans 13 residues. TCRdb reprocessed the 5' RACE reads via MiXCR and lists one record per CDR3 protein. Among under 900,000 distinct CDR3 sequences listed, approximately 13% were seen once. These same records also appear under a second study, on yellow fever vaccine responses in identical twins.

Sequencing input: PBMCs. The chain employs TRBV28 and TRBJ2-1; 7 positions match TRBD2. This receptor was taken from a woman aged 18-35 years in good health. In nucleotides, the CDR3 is TGTGCCACCAACCGGGAGGAAATCAATGAGCAGTTCTTC. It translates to CATNREEINEQFF.